The 23 T cell receptor beta chains listed next were all sequenced from one sample in a study of T cell responses to AZD1222 COVID-19 vaccine. Only in-frame clones appear in the TCRdb table, and some are missing; sequencing was by immunoSEQ multiplex PCR. The sample contains 80,000 to 100,000 clones, just under 90% of which appear only once. The sequencing here drew on peripheral blood, taken on day 0 of MenACWY control vaccination. All receptors come from an adult in good health.

The chain employs TRBV12-3 or TRBV12-4 and TRBJ1-1; a weak D match, TRBD1 (6 bases). V was cut by 5 bases and J by 1 base, with 8 bases left in between. This CDR3 region has 13 residues. CDR3: CASSPGANTEAFF. CDR3 bases: TGTGCCAGCAGTCCAGGGGCGAACACTGAAGCTTTCTTT.

The V call is TRBV7-6, the J call TRBJ1-4; D possibly corresponds to TRBD1 (6 bases). There are 16 residues in the CDR3. From germline, CDR1 is SGHVS and CDR2 FNYEAQ. V was cut by 4 bases and J by 5 bases, with 17 bases left in between. The DNA for the CDR3 is TGTGCCAGCAGCTCCTCTCCCAGGGGTGGGAATGAAAAACTGTTTTTT. Translated: CASSSSPRGGNEKLFF.

As to this clone: Within the sample, other DNA sequences also encode this same CDR3. The CDR3 DNA reads as TGTGCCAGCAGCCTGGGACAGGGTGGAGGCTACACCTTC. Amino acids: CASSLGQGGGYTF. This chain uses TRBV11-2 with TRBJ1-2, with 9 nucleotides matching TRBD1. CDR1 SGHAT and CDR2 FQNNGV come from the germline V gene. Trimming took 5 bases from V and 8 from J; bases not matched to a gene: 6. This CDR3 spans 13 amino acids.

The rearrangement joins TRBV30 to TRBJ2-2; the match to TRBD2 covers 14 bases. From germline, CDR1 is GTSNPN and CDR2 SVGIG (reference sequence). The CDR3 has 16 residues. Trimming removed 3 bases from V and 6 bases from J; junction bases left unmatched: 6. CDR3 in DNA: TGTGCCTGGAGCAACGGACTAGCGGGGGGCGCCGGGGAGCTGTTTTTT. It encodes CAWSNGLAGGAGELFF.

Of note for this clone: A read error may produce the germline difference seen at one junction end. The V call is TRBV7-7, the J call TRBJ1-6; the D gene is possibly TRBD1 (5 bases). This CDR3 contains 16 residues. Germline V gives CDR1 SSHAT, CDR2 FNYEAQ (reference sequence). The CDR3 DNA is TGTGCTAGCAGCTTAAACTCCCTCGGGGCAGGCTCACCCCTCCACTTT. It encodes CASSLNSLGAGSPLHF.

The table lists this clone with a count of one. The chain recombines TRBV12-5 with TRBJ2-2; no definite D call. The germline gives CDR1 LGHNT, CDR2 FRNRAP. V was shortened by 6 bases and J by 8 bases, with 16 bases between the two germline ends. CDR3 length: 14 amino acids. The CDR3 bases are TGTGCTAGTGGACCCTATACGAGTCCGGGGGAGCTGTTTTTT. Its protein is CASGPYTSPGELFF.

The V call is TRBV18, the J call TRBJ1-4; D is ambiguous. Germline V gene data show CDR1 as KGHSH and CDR2 as LQKENI. Trimming pared 1 base from V and 8 bases from J, leaving 14 bases between. The CDR3 is 15 amino acids. The CDR3 sequence is CASSPQVGDLEKLFF. The CDR3 DNA is TGTGCCAGCTCACCACAAGTTGGGGATTTGGAAAAACTGTTTTTT.

The J gene is TRBJ2-1, the V gene TRBV6-5, with D possibly TRBD1 on 6 matching bases. V was cut by 4 bases and J by 0 bases, with 13 bases left in between. The germline CDR1 and CDR2 sequences are MNHEY and SVGAGI. The CDR3 runs to 16 residues. The CDR3 spells CASSSDRPSSYNEQFF. The CDR3 nucleotides read TGTGCCAGCAGTTCAGACAGGCCTAGCTCCTACAATGAGCAGTTCTTC.

The genes are TRBV6-5 and TRBJ2-2; tentatively, D is TRBD1 (6 bases). Germline V gives CDR1 MNHEY, CDR2 SVGAGI. The germline V and J ends were trimmed by 0 bases and 5 bases, with 13 bases remaining between them. This CDR3 is 16 amino acids long. The CDR3 is CASSYSGQGWTGELFF. CDR3 in DNA: TGTGCCAGCAGTTACTCCGGTCAGGGGTGGACCGGGGAGCTGTTTTTT.

This rearrangement joins TRBV21-1 to TRBJ1-5. TRBV21-1 is a known pseudogene. The CDR3 has 11 residues. CDR3 sequence: CASSKDQPQHF. CDR3 nucleotides: TGTGCCAGCAGCAAAGACCAGCCCCAGCATTTT.

This clone was counted a single time. At one of its ends the junction is not consistent with the germline gene, which may arise from a read error. This chain uses TRBV27 with TRBJ1-1, with a possible D match to TRBD1 (6 bases). Germline CDR1 reads MNHEY; CDR2 reads SMNVEV (reference sequence). The CDR3 consists of 15 residues. CDR3 sequence: CASGPYRQELGSFLF. CDR3 nucleotide sequence: TGTGCCAGTGGACCGTATAGACAGGAGCTAGGAAGCTTTCTCTTT.

This chain links TRBV19 with TRBJ2-7; D is possibly TRBD1 (6 bases). The germline CDR1 and CDR2 sequences are LNHDA and SQIVND (reference sequence). The germline V and J ends were trimmed by 4 bases and 3 bases, with 16 bases remaining between them. The CDR3 consists of 15 residues. The CDR3 here is CASSTPGQIFYEQYF. The CDR3 bases are TGTGCCAGTAGTACCCCGGGACAAATCTTCTACGAGCAGTACTTC.

CDR3: CASSLNEQYF. Written as DNA, the CDR3 is TGTGCCAGCAGTTTAAACGAGCAGTACTTC. The rearrangement joins TRBV28 to TRBJ2-7, with D unclear. The CDR3 has 10 residues. Germline-derived CDR1 and CDR2 are MDHEN and SYDVKM. Trimming removed 2 bases from V and 5 bases from J, with 1 base in between.

The rearrangement links TRBV19 to TRBJ1-5; D ambiguous. This CDR3 comprises 14 residues. V was pared by 6 bases and J by 5 bases, with 14 bases between. The germline gives CDR1 LNHDA, CDR2 SQIVND (reference sequence). The CDR3 sequence is CASSPLGPDQPQHF. The CDR3 bases are TGTGCCAGTAGCCCACTCGGACCGGATCAGCCCCAGCATTTT.

This chain joins TRBV20-1 and TRBJ1-6; 8 bases line up with TRBD1. The germline V gene has CDR1 DFQATT and CDR2 SNEGSKA (reference sequence). V lost 3 bases and J lost 9; bases outside the gene matches: 7. The CDR3 is 14 residues long. CDR3 DNA sequence: TGCAGTGCTAGTATGGCAGGGGGCGGTTCACCCCTCCACTTT. This gives the protein CSASMAGGGSPLHF.

This clone was counted a few times. The chain has TRBV15 and TRBJ2-4, with 15 bases matching TRBD2. Germline assignment: CDR1 LNHNV and CDR2 YYDKDF (reference sequence). Trimming took 7 bases from V and 10 from J; bases not matched to a gene: 17. The CDR3 loop spans 18 amino acids. DNA of the CDR3: TGTGCCACCACCCCAGGACTAGCGGGGGGGAGTTACGCGGGTATTCAGTACTTC. It translates to CATTPGLAGGSYAGIQYF.

The chain recombines TRBV5-1 with TRBJ2-3; 9 bases map to TRBD2. CDR3 length: 15 residues. Germline CDR1 and CDR2: SGHRS and YFSETQ. The ends lost 3 bases at V and 6 bases at J; junction bases unmatched: 8. The CDR3 DNA is TGCGCCAGCAGCTCCCTGGGTAGCGGGGGTGATACGCAGTATTTT. Its translation: CASSSLGSGGDTQYF.

The chain joins TRBV6-6 to TRBJ1-1; D uncertain. CDR1 and CDR2 (germline): MNHNY, SVGAGI (reference sequence). This CDR3 is built from 13 residues. V dropped 6 bases and J dropped 3 bases, with 11 bases sitting between them. The CDR3 sequence: CASSRSSYTEAFF. The CDR3 DNA sequence: TGTGCCAGCAGCAGGAGTTCGTACACTGAAGCTTTCTTT.

The chain couples TRBV12-3 or TRBV12-4 to TRBJ1-2, with unresolved D. The CDR3 is 13 amino acids. With 10 bases removed from V and 7 bases from J, the gap between germline ends came to 19 bases. The CDR3 DNA sequence: TGTGCCACAGCAAAAGAAACTGTCCTTGGCTACACCTTC. It specifies CATAKETVLGYTF.

The genes are TRBV4-3 and TRBJ2-3, with D possibly being TRBD1 (5 bases). Germline assignment: CDR1 LGHNA and CDR2 YSLEER. This CDR3 contains 18 residues. Trimming left V 1 base short and J 4 bases short, with 21 bases between. The CDR3 sequence is CASSQGLSQGIRADTQYF. CDR3 nucleotide sequence: TGCGCCAGCAGCCAAGGCCTTTCGCAGGGAATTAGGGCAGATACGCAGTATTTT.

This sequence joins TRBV4-3 and TRBJ2-2; weak D call: TRBD2 (6 bases). V was shortened by 4 bases and J by 8 bases, with 14 bases between the two germline ends. The CDR3 loop spans 14 amino acids. CDR1 and CDR2 from the germline V gene are LGHNA and YSLEER. In nucleotides, the CDR3 is TGCGCCAGCAGCCGGGACGCTGGAGGGGGGGAGCTGTTTTTT. Residues: CASSRDAGGGELFF.

This sequence joins TRBV7-2 and TRBJ2-3; 10 bases match TRBD2. The V gene end was trimmed by 1 base and the J gene end by 2 bases; junction bases not matched to a gene: 9. This CDR3 contains 18 residues. Germline V gene lookup returns CDR1 SGHTA and CDR2 FQGNSA. CDR3 residues: CASSLVPRTSGDTDTQYF. In DNA form, the CDR3 reads TGTGCCAGCAGCTTAGTACCCAGGACTAGCGGTGACACAGATACGCAGTATTTT.

The rearrangement links TRBV3-1 (or the pseudogene TRBV3-2) to TRBJ2-3; possible D gene TRBD2, 5 bases. The V and J ends lost 1 base and 5 bases respectively, with 16 bases between them. This CDR3 region has 16 residues. CDR1 is LGHDT and CDR2 is YNNKEL in the germline V gene (reference sequence). The CDR3 loop is CASSQATGSLGDTQYF. Written as DNA, the CDR3 is TGTGCCAGCAGCCAAGCTACGGGATCCTTGGGAGATACGCAGTATTTT.